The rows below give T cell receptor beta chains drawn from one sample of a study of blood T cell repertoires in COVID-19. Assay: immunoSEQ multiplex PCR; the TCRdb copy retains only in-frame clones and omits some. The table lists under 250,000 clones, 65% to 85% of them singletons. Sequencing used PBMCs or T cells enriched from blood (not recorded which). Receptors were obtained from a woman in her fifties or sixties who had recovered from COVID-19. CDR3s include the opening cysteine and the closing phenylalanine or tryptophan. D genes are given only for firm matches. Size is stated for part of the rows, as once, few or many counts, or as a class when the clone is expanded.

CDR3: CASGQGLAGGPETQYF
DNA: TGTGCTAGTGGCCAGGGACTAGCGGGAGGGCCAGAGACCCAGTACTTC
V: TRBV12-5
D: TRBD2
size: .
J: TRBJ2-5

CDR3: CSVVLRFGNGGYEQYF
DNA: TGCAGCGTTGTATTAAGGTTCGGGAACGGTGGCTACGAGCAGTACTTC
V: TRBV29-1
D: .
size: once
J: TRBJ2-7

CDR3: CASSFIAGAFNEQFF
DNA: TGTGCCAGCAGCTTCATAGCGGGAGCATTCAATGAGCAGTTCTTC
V: TRBV7-2
D: TRBD2
size: few
J: TRBJ2-1

CDR3: CASSPTGTTIYNEQFF
DNA: TGTGCCAGCTCACCAACGGGGACAACCATTTACAATGAGCAGTTCTTC
V: TRBV18
D: .
size: .
J: TRBJ2-1

CDR3: CASSQEIMASGRYEQYF
DNA: TGTGCCAGCAGCCAAGAGATTATGGCTAGCGGGAGATACGAGCAGTACTTC
V: TRBV4-2
D: TRBD2
size: few
J: TRBJ2-7

CDR3: CASSSTLAGGPDTQYF
DNA: TGTGCCAGCAGTTCGACACTAGCGGGAGGGCCAGATACGCAGTATTTT
V: TRBV6-5
D: TRBD2
size: .
J: TRBJ2-3

CDR3: CASSLGTGSQPQHF
DNA: TGTGCCAGCAGCCTCGGGACAGGGAGTCAGCCCCAGCATTTT
V: TRBV7-9
D: TRBD1
size: .
J: TRBJ1-5

CDR3: CASSVEHRGKETQYF
DNA: TGTGCCAGCAGCGTAGAACACAGGGGCAAAGAGACCCAGTACTTC
V: TRBV9
D: TRBD1
size: .
J: TRBJ2-5

CDR3: CASTAGVAATYEQYF
DNA: TGTGCCAGCACTGCGGGAGTGGCGGCTACCTACGAGCAGTACTTC
V: TRBV6-5
D: TRBD2
size: once
J: TRBJ2-7

CDR3: CASSLQQGNSPLHF
DNA: TGTGCCAGCAGCTTACAGCAGGGTAATTCACCCCTCCACTTT
V: TRBV7-9
D: .
size: .
J: TRBJ1-6

CDR3: CASSSTPSSGSYNEQFF
DNA: TGTGCCAGCAGCTCCACTCCCTCTAGCGGGTCCTACAATGAGCAGTTCTTC
V: TRBV7-2
D: TRBD2
size: .
J: TRBJ2-1

CDR3: CASSSRLSSYNEQFF
DNA: TGTGCCAGCAGTTCCCGACTATCCTCCTACAATGAGCAGTTCTTC
V: TRBV6-2/TRBV6-3
D: .
size: .
J: TRBJ2-1

CDR3: CASAGPRSNSPLHF
DNA: TGTGCCAGTGCGGGGCCTCGGAGTAATTCACCCCTCCACTTT
V: TRBV2
D: .
size: .
J: TRBJ1-6

CDR3: CASSSTGTGDGETQYF
DNA: TGTGCCAGCAGCTCAACCGGGACGGGAGATGGGGAGACCCAGTACTTC
V: TRBV7-7
D: .
size: .
J: TRBJ2-5

CDR3: CSVRIGADNEQFF
DNA: TGCAGCGTTCGGATAGGGGCGGACAATGAGCAGTTCTTC
V: TRBV29-1
D: .
size: .
J: TRBJ2-1

CDR3: CASSLARQLLSTDTQYF
DNA: TGTGCCAGCAGCTTGGCTAGACAGCTATTGAGCACAGATACGCAGTATTTT
V: TRBV11-2
D: .
size: .
J: TRBJ2-3

CDR3: CASKSERGTDTQYF
DNA: TGTGCCAGCAAGAGCGAGCGGGGCACAGATACGCAGTATTTT
V: TRBV6-4
D: .
size: .
J: TRBJ2-3

CDR3: CSGYRGSMNTEAFF
DNA: TGCAGCGGTTACAGGGGGTCTATGAACACTGAAGCTTTCTTT
V: TRBV29-1
D: TRBD1
size: .
J: TRBJ1-1

CDR3: CASSKVSGGPYPYEQYF
DNA: TGTGCCAGCAGCAAAGTGAGCGGGGGACCGTACCCCTACGAGCAGTACTTC
V: TRBV21-1
D: .
size: .
J: TRBJ2-7

CDR3: CASSEFRQGATNTEAFF
DNA: TGCGCCAGCAGTGAATTCCGACAGGGGGCGACGAACACTGAAGCTTTCTTT
V: TRBV10-2
D: TRBD1
size: .
J: TRBJ1-1

CDR3: CASSEYRLAGSNEQFF
DNA: TGTGCCAGCAGTGAATATCGGCTAGCGGGATCCAATGAGCAGTTCTTC
V: TRBV6-1
D: TRBD2
size: .
J: TRBJ2-1

CDR3: CASSQGDSYNEQFF
DNA: TGTGCCAGCAGCCAAGGGGACAGCTACAATGAGCAGTTCTTC
V: TRBV4-2
D: TRBD1
size: medium-sized
J: TRBJ2-1

CDR3: CASSGRDRGTQPQHF
DNA: TGTGCCAGTAGTGGACGGGACAGGGGTACTCAGCCCCAGCATTTT
V: TRBV19
D: TRBD1
size: few
J: TRBJ1-5

CDR3: CASSGEAGAGANVLTF
DNA: TGTGCCAGCAGCGGAGAGGCAGGGGCCGGGGCCAACGTCCTGACTTTC
V: TRBV5-5
D: .
size: .
J: TRBJ2-6

CDR3: CASSTRPLRANEQFF
DNA: TGTGCCAGTAGCACCAGACCTTTGCGGGCCAATGAGCAGTTCTTC
V: TRBV19
D: .
size: .
J: TRBJ2-1

CDR3: CASSPTGNTEAFF
DNA: TGTGCCAGCAGTCCTACAGGGAATACTGAAGCTTTCTTT
V: TRBV7-9
D: .
size: once
J: TRBJ1-1

CDR3: CASSISTFSSYEQYF
DNA: TGTGCCAGTAGTATAAGCACTTTTAGCTCCTACGAGCAGTACTTC
V: TRBV19
D: .
size: once
J: TRBJ2-7

CDR3: CASSRGTGVGGANVLTF
DNA: TGCGCCAGCAGCCGAGGAACAGGGGTGGGTGGGGCCAACGTCCTGACTTTC
V: TRBV4-1
D: TRBD1
size: .
J: TRBJ2-6

CDR3: CASSSGTGGNSPLHF
DNA: TGCGCCAGCAGCTCCGGGACAGGGGGTAATTCACCCCTCCACTTT
V: TRBV5-1
D: TRBD1
size: .
J: TRBJ1-6

CDR3: CASSQGQFNYGYTF
DNA: TGTGCCAGCAGCCAAGGACAGTTCAACTATGGCTACACCTTC
V: TRBV3-1/TRBV3-2
D: .
size: .
J: TRBJ1-2

CDR3: CASSLTPRQGHGYTF
DNA: TGTGCCAGCAGCTTAACTCCGCGCCAGGGGCATGGCTACACCTTC
V: TRBV7-3
D: .
size: .
J: TRBJ1-2

CDR3: CASSQTSGGVPGRDF
DNA: TGCGCCAGCAGCCAAACTAGCGGGGGGGTCCCCGGACGGGACTTC
V: TRBV4-1
D: TRBD2
size: few
J: TRBJ2-4

CDR3: CASSNSGTGSGGYTF
DNA: TGCGCCAGCAGCAACTCCGGGACAGGGTCTGGTGGCTACACCTTC
V: TRBV4-1
D: TRBD1
size: .
J: TRBJ1-2

CDR3: CASSMQGQGALYQPQHF
DNA: TGTGCCAGTAGTATGCAGGGACAGGGGGCACTCTATCAGCCCCAGCATTTT
V: TRBV19
D: TRBD1
size: .
J: TRBJ1-5

CDR3: CASSLANQPQHF
DNA: TGTGCCAGCAGCTTGGCGAATCAGCCCCAGCATTTT
V: TRBV5-6
D: .
size: few
J: TRBJ1-5

CDR3: CASSLAGTGEAFF
DNA: TGTGCCAGCAGTTTAGCCGGGACAGGGGAAGCTTTCTTT
V: TRBV12-3/TRBV12-4
D: TRBD1
size: .
J: TRBJ1-1

CDR3: CASSLAGGRDGYTF
DNA: TGCGCCAGCAGCTTGGCAGGGGGAAGAGATGGCTACACCTTC
V: TRBV5-1
D: TRBD1
size: .
J: TRBJ1-2

CDR3: CASSQNPIAGGPEQYF
DNA: TGTGCCAGCAGTCAAAACCCTATAGCGGGAGGCCCCGAGCAGTACTTC
V: TRBV7-2
D: TRBD2
size: .
J: TRBJ2-7

CDR3: CASRKQGASQEKLFF
DNA: TGTGCCAGCAGGAAACAGGGGGCCTCGCAGGAAAAACTGTTTTTT
V: TRBV6-5
D: TRBD1
size: .
J: TRBJ1-4

CDR3: CASRRQGFSGNTIYF
DNA: TGTGCCAGCCGTCGACAGGGCTTCTCTGGAAACACCATATATTTT
V: TRBV6-6
D: TRBD1
size: .
J: TRBJ1-3

CDR3: CASLQAPRTEAFF
DNA: TGTGCCAGCTTACAGGCCCCTCGAACTGAAGCTTTCTTT
V: TRBV27
D: .
size: .
J: TRBJ1-1

CDR3: CAISLQGDYGYTF
DNA: TGTGCCATCAGTTTACAGGGCGACTATGGCTACACCTTC
V: TRBV10-3
D: .
size: .
J: TRBJ1-2